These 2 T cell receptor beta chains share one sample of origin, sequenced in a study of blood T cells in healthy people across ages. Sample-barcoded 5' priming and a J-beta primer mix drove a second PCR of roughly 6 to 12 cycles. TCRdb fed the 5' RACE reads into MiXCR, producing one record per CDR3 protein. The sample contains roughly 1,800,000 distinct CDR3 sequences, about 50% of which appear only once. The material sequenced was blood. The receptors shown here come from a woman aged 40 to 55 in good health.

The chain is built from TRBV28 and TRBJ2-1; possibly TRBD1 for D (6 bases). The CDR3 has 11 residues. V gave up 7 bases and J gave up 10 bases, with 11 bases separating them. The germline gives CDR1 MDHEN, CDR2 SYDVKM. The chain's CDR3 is CASNVRGEQFF. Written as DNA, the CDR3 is TGTGCCAGCAACGTCAGGGGAGAGCAGTTCTTC.

CDR3 DNA sequence: TGCGCCAGCAGAAGGACAGGGGCGGACAATCAGCCCCAGCATTTT. It is translated as CASRRTGADNQPQHF. The rearrangement uses TRBV5-1 and TRBJ1-5, with 9 bases fitting TRBD1. Unmatched junction bases numbered 6, after V lost 5 bases and J lost 3 bases. This CDR3 is 15 amino acids long. Per germline, CDR1 SGHRS and CDR2 YFSETQ.